The present entry profiles one TCR beta chain with its context. This sample is part of a study of blood T cell repertoires in COVID-19. Background on the study: Sites across the United States, Italy and Spain contributed samples from acute and convalescent COVID-19. In each case, the material was cDNA or gDNA derived from T cells, B-cell-depleted T cells, or PBMCs.

From germline, CDR1 is SNHLY and CDR2 FYNNEI. After removal of 6 bases from V and 9 bases from J, the junction contained 9 bases not matched to a gene. The CDR3 runs to 13 residues. In the authors' methods: For nucleated cells, counts were estimated from reference gene primer amplification. The method was immunoSEQ multiplex PCR; TCRdb's version includes in-frame clones alone and lacks a portion of them. V and J calls and clone size are given by that table; D and trimming were obtained from the DNA. The sample includes about 130,000 clones, around 87% of them seen just once. This chain uses TRBV2 with TRBJ1-2, with TRBD1 identical over 8 bases. This clonotype originated in a woman between 50 and 59 years old who had recovered from COVID-19. Sequencing was done on a sample of peripheral blood. CDR3 region: CASRPGQAARYTF. The CDR3 DNA reads TGTGCCAGCAGACCGGGACAGGCGGCGCGCTACACCTTC.